This passage covers 24 T cell receptor beta chains from one sample sequenced in a study of T cell clones after liver transplantation. Assay used: immunoSEQ multiplex PCR; TCRdb lists only in-frame clones, some missing. The sample lists more than 45,000 clones, 70% to 80% seen once, with approximately 2.6% in the top ten. The material was CD4+ T cells from blood, obtained at the roughly 16-month timepoint. Receptor source: a human patient who received a liver transplant. Some T cells here may be from the graft donor.

This clone came up many times. The rearrangement joins TRBV7-2 to TRBJ2-7; D unclear. Germline CDR1 is SGHTA and CDR2 is FQGNSA. The CDR3 sequence is 12 residues long. Deletions cut 3 bases from V and 1 base from J, with 4 bases between. The CDR3 reads CASSFTSYEQYF. CDR3 coding DNA: TGTGCCAGCAGCTTTACTTCCTACGAGCAGTACTTC.

The V gene is TRBV12-1, the J gene TRBJ2-2; no DNA check was done on the table's D call, TRBD1. TRBV12-1 is shown as a pseudogene. This CDR3 comprises 16 residues. The CDR3 sequence: CASSFRQGAGAGELFF. In DNA form, the CDR3 reads TGTGCCAGCAGCTTTAGACAGGGGGCAGGAGCCGGGGAGCTGTTTTTT.

CDR3 protein: CASSEAPTGRNPNTEAFF. CDR3 in DNA: TGTGCCAGCAGTGAAGCTCCGACAGGGAGAAATCCGAACACTGAAGCTTTCTTT. This sequence joins TRBV6-1 and TRBJ1-1; TRBD1 aligns across 7 bases. Unmatched junction bases numbered 11, after V lost 0 bases and J lost 1 base. Germline V lookup: CDR1 MNHNS, CDR2 SASEGT. The CDR3 sequence is 18 residues long.

This clone was detected only a few times. The chain combines TRBV11-3 with TRBJ2-4, with 8 bases identical to TRBD2. There are 15 residues in the CDR3. With 2 bases clipped from V and 0 bases from J, the junction kept 0 bases outside the gene matches. Germline V lookup: CDR1 SGHNT, CDR2 YENEEA. The CDR3 DNA reads as TGTGCCAGCAGCTTACTAGCGGGAGCCAAAAACATTCAGTACTTC. Translation gives CASSLLAGAKNIQYF.

The chain uses TRBV28 and TRBJ1-3; 11 nucleotides agree with TRBD1. CDR1 is MDHEN and CDR2 is SYDVKM in the germline V gene. This CDR3 region has 16 residues. V dropped 5 bases and J dropped 0; count of bases not matched to a gene: 3. In nucleotides, the CDR3 is TGTGCCAGCAGTGGGGGACAGGGGGGCTCTGGAAACACCATATATTTT. It encodes CASSGGQGGSGNTIYF.

This chain joins TRBV7-6 and TRBJ1-1; D remains ambiguous. The CDR3 loop spans 14 amino acids. V was trimmed by 5 bases and J by 11 bases, leaving 21 bases between them. Per the germline V gene, CDR1 is SGHVS and CDR2 is FNYEAQ. CDR3 nucleotide sequence: TGTGCCAGCAGCGACCCAAGGACGGGAGACTGGGCTTTCTTT. Translating gives CASSDPRTGDWAFF.

This chain links TRBV4-2 with TRBJ1-5; unclear D gene. V lost 1 base and J 0 bases, leaving 10 bases between the germline ends. The CDR3 extends over 16 amino acids. Germline V CDR1 and CDR2: LGHNA, YNFKEQ. The DNA of the CDR3 is TGTGCCAGCAGCCAAGCAAAAGGAAATAGCAATCAGCCCCAGCATTTT. Its translation is CASSQAKGNSNQPQHF.

The gene calls are TRBV27 and TRBJ1-6; D ambiguous. Trimming removed 6 bases from V and 7 bases from J, with 10 bases in between. The CDR3 has 13 residues. The V gene's germline CDR1 is MNHEY and CDR2 SMNVEV (reference sequence). The CDR3 DNA follows: TGTGCCAGCAGAAGGCGGTTCAATTCACCCCTCCACTTT. It translates to CASRRRFNSPLHF.

The J gene is TRBJ2-2, the V gene TRBV5-1; TRBD2 aligns across 10 bases. The CDR3 is made up of 17 amino acids. V lost 0 bases, J lost 4 bases, and 6 bases stayed unmatched. Germline V gene sequence: CDR1 SGHRS, CDR2 YFSETQ. The CDR3 DNA follows: TGCGCCAGCAGCTTGGCCCCTAGCGGGAGTCCCACCGGGGAGCTGTTTTTT. Protein sequence: CASSLAPSGSPTGELFF.

This clone was counted only a few times. The J gene is TRBJ2-2, the V gene TRBV6-5, with unresolved D. Trimming left V 8 bases short and J 0 bases short, with 4 bases between. Per germline, CDR1 MNHEY and CDR2 SVGAGI. This CDR3 spans 12 amino acids. The chain's CDR3 is CASGSNTGELFF. CDR3 bases: TGTGCCAGCGGGTCGAACACCGGGGAGCTGTTTTTT.

In this sample, this clone turned up a few times. The chain uses TRBV4-3 and TRBJ2-7; 10 bases align to TRBD2. The CDR3 runs to 17 residues. Germline values: CDR1 LGHNA, CDR2 YSLEER. Unmatched junction bases numbered 11, after V lost 0 bases and J lost 6 bases. CDR3: CASSQDSISGRRREQYV. In DNA, the CDR3 is TGCGCCAGCAGCCAAGATTCGATTAGCGGGAGGCGGCGCGAGCAGTACGTC.

This clone was seen a few times. V is TRBV7-2 and J is TRBJ2-2; 7 nucleotides agree with TRBD2. This CDR3 region has 18 residues. The J segment lost 0 bases and the V segment lost 1 base, leaving 8 bases of the junction unmatched. The germline CDR1 and CDR2 sequences are SGHTA and FQGNSA. CDR3 DNA sequence: TGTGCCAGCAGCTTAGGGGTTTCGGCGGGGGCGAACACCGGGGAGCTGTTTTTT. Its protein product is CASSLGVSAGANTGELFF.

This clone was detected a few times. The rearrangement links TRBV18 to TRBJ1-1; no clear D. The CDR3 is made up of 14 amino acids. Trimming stripped 2 bases from V and 0 bases from J, with 7 bases between. The germline V gene encodes CDR1 KGHSH and CDR2 LQKENI. The CDR3 bases are TGTGCCAGCTCACCAGGAGGGATGAACACTGAAGCTTTCTTT. This gives the protein CASSPGGMNTEAFF.

The rearrangement uses TRBV7-9 and TRBJ2-3, with TRBD2 identical over 9 bases. Germline V CDR1 and CDR2: SEHNR, FQNEAQ (reference sequence). J gave up 1 base and V 5 bases, and 7 bases lay outside the gene matches. This CDR3 region has 16 residues. CDR3 coding DNA: TGTGCCAGCAGCCGAATGACTAGCGGCCGCACAGATACGCAGTATTTT. As protein: CASSRMTSGRTDTQYF.

This chain joins TRBV19 and TRBJ2-1; D remains unclear. The CDR3 has 11 residues. Germline V gene data show CDR1 as LNHDA and CDR2 as SQIVND (reference sequence). V shed 6 bases and J shed 4 bases, with 4 bases lying between them. In nucleotides, the CDR3 is TGTGCCAGTAGCAATTACAATGAGCAGTTCTTC. It is translated as CASSNYNEQFF. Complete variable domain (other parts from reference TRBV19 and TRBJ2-1): DGGITQSPKYLFRKEGQNVTLSCEQNLNHDAMYWYRQDPGQGLRLIYYSQIVNDFQKGDIAEGYSVSREKKESFPLTVTSAQKNPTAFYLCASSNYNEQFFGPGTRLTVL.

The J gene is TRBJ1-5, the V gene TRBV6-6; D remains unclear. Trimming stripped 1 base from V and 4 bases from J, with 11 bases between. Germline V CDR1 and CDR2: MNHNY, SVGAGI (reference sequence). The CDR3 has 15 residues. The CDR3 spells CASSYYGERNQPQHF. CDR3 nucleotide sequence: TGTGCCAGCAGTTACTATGGGGAGCGGAATCAGCCCCAGCATTTT.

This clone was found a few times. The V gene is TRBV19, the J gene TRBJ1-5, with D tentatively TRBD1 (6 bases). The ends were cut back, 4 bases at V and 9 bases at J, with 19 bases in the middle. CDR1 and CDR2 (germline): LNHDA, SQIVND (reference sequence). The CDR3 runs 15 residues. CDR3 in DNA: TGTGCCAGTAGTAACCCAGCTGGGGGCACCGCGCCCCAGCATTTT. Its protein is CASSNPAGGTAPQHF.

This chain uses TRBV30 with TRBJ1-2; maybe TRBD1 (6 bases). Trimming took 2 bases from V and 10 from J, leaving 14 bases between them. The CDR3 loop spans 12 amino acids. Germline V gene sequence: CDR1 GTSNPN, CDR2 SVGIG (reference sequence). The DNA for the CDR3 is TGTGCCTGGAGTCGGACAGCCGGGGACTACACCTTC. This translates into CAWSRTAGDYTF.

The genes are TRBV7-2 and TRBJ1-1, with TRBD1 identical over 8 bases. J was trimmed by 4 bases and V by 3 bases; bases with no gene match: 7. The CDR3 sequence is 15 residues long. The germline CDR1 and CDR2 sequences are SGHTA and FQGNSA. The CDR3 sequence: CASSFTGGLGTEAFF. CDR3 DNA sequence: TGTGCCAGCAGCTTCACAGGGGGTTTGGGCACTGAAGCTTTCTTT.

V gene TRBV5-8 combines with J gene TRBJ2-4; D might be TRBD1 (5 bases). CDR3 length: 13 residues. The germline V gene has CDR1 SGHTS and CDR2 YDEGEE. Deletions cut 3 bases from V and 9 bases from J, with 13 bases between. The CDR3 sequence: CASSYKVQGIQYF. The CDR3 DNA follows: TGTGCCAGCAGCTATAAAGTCCAGGGCATTCAGTACTTC.

This clone was seen more than once but under ten times. The J gene is TRBJ1-1, the V gene TRBV18; no clear D. Germline V gene sequence: CDR1 KGHSH, CDR2 LQKENI. This CDR3 is built from 13 residues. Trimming pared 3 bases from V and 4 bases from J, leaving 9 bases between. The CDR3 DNA reads as TGTGCCAGCTCACCCGGGATGGGCACTGAAGCTTTCTTT. It translates to CASSPGMGTEAFF.

V usage is TRBV6-1 and J usage is TRBJ1-6; TRBD1 is a possible D gene (5 bases). V shed 1 base and J shed 9 bases, with 16 bases lying between them. CDR3 length: 16 amino acids. Germline CDR1 reads MNHNS; CDR2 reads SASEGT. This chain's CDR3 is CASSEVFSQGGSPLHF. CDR3 nucleotides: TGTGCCAGCAGTGAAGTTTTTTCGCAGGGAGGTTCACCCCTCCACTTT.

This clone was seen only once. The rearrangement links TRBV6-1 to TRBJ2-7; D is perhaps TRBD2 (6 bases). The ends were cut back, 8 bases at V and 2 bases at J, with 19 bases in the middle. Germline loops: CDR1 MNHNS, CDR2 SASEGT. The CDR3 extends over 15 amino acids. The CDR3 sequence is CASGLLGDSTYEQYF. CDR3 bases: TGTGCCAGCGGCTTGCTAGGGGACTCGACCTACGAGCAGTACTTC.

J is TRBJ2-7 and V is TRBV21-1; the table's D gene call, TRBD2, was not cross checked with the DNA. TRBV21-1 is given as a pseudogene. The CDR3 is 16 amino acids. This CDR3 is CASSKGVAGGKYEQYV. Here the CDR3 DNA reads TGTGCCAGCAGCAAAGGGGTAGCGGGAGGGAAATACGAGCAGTACGTC.